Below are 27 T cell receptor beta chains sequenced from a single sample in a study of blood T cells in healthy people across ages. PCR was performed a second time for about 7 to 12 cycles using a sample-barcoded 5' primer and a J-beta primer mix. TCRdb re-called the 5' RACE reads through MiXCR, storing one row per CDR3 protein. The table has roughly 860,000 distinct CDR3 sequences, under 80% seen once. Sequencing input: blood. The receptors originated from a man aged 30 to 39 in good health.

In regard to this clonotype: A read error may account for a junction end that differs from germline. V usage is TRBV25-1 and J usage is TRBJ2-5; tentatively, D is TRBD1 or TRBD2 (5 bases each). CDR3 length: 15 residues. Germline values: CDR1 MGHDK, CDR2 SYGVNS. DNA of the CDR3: TGTGCCAGCAGTGAATATCCGGGGCGGAAAGAGACCCGGTACTTC. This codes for CASSEYPGRKETRYF.

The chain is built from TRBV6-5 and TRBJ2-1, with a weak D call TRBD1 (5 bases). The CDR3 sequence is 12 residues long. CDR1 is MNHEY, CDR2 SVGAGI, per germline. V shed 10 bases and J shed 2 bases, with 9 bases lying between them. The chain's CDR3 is CATRTTYNEQFF. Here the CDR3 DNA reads TGTGCCACCAGGACAACCTACAATGAGCAGTTCTTC.

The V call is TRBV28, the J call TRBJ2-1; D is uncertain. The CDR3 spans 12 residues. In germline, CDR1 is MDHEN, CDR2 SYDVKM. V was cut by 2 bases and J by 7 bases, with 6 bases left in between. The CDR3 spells CASSLNGNEQFF. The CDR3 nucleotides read TGTGCCAGCAGTTTAAACGGAAATGAGCAGTTCTTC.

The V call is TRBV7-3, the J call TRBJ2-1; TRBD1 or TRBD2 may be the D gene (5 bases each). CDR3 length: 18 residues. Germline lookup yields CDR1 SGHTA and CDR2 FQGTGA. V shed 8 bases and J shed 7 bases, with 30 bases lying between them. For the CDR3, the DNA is TGTGCCAGCGCTCCCACGGGGACCGGAGCAATTCGTTTTAATGAGCAGTTCTTC. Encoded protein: CASAPTGTGAIRFNEQFF.

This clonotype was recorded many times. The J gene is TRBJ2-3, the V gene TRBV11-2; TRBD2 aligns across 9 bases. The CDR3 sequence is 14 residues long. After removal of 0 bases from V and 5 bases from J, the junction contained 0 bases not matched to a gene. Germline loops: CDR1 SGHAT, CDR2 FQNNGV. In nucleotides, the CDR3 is TGTGCCAGCAGCTTAGAACTAGCGGGAGATACGCAGTATTTT. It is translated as CASSLELAGDTQYF.

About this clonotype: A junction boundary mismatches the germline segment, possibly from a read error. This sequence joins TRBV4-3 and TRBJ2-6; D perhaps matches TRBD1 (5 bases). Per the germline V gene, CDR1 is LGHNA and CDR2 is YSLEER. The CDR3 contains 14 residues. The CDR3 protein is CASSPFSGADVLTF. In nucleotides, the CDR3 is TGCGCCAGCAGCCCCTTCAGTGGGGCCGACGTCCTGACTTTC.

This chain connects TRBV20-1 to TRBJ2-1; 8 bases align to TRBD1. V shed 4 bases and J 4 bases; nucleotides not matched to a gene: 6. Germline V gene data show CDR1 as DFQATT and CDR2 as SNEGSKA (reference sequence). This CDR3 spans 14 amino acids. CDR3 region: CSANPGQAYNEQFF. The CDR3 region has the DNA TGCAGTGCTAACCCGGGACAGGCATACAATGAGCAGTTCTTC.

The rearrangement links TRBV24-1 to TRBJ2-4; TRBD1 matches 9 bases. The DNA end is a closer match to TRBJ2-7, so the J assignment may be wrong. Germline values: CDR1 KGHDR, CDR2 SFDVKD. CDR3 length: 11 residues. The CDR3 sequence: CATGQGLEQYF. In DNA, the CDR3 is TGTGCCACGGGACAGGGTCTCGAGCAGTACTTC.

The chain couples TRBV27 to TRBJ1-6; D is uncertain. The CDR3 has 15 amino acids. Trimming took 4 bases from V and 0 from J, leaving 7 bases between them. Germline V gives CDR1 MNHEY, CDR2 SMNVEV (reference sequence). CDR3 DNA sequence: TGTGCCAGCAGTTCCGAGAGCTCCTATAATTCACCCCTCCACTTT. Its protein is CASSSESSYNSPLHF.

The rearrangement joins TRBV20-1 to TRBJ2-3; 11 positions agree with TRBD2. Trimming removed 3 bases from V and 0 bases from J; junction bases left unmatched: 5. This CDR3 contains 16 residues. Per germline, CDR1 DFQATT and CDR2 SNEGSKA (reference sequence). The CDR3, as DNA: TGCAGTGCTAGCGGGGTAGCGGGGGGGAGCACAGATACGCAGTATTTT. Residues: CSASGVAGGSTDTQYF.

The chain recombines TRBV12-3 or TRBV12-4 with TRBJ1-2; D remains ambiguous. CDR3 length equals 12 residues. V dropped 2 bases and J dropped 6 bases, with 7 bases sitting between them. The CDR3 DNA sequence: TGTGCCAGCAGTTTAAGGCCTGATGGCTACACCTTC. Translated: CASSLRPDGYTF.

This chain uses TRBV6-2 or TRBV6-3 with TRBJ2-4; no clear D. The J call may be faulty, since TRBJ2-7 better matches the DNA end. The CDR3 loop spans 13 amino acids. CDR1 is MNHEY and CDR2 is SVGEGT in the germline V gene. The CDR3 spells CASPTKVVYEQYF. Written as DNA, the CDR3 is TGTGCCAGCCCCACTAAGGTTGTGTACGAGCAGTACTTC.

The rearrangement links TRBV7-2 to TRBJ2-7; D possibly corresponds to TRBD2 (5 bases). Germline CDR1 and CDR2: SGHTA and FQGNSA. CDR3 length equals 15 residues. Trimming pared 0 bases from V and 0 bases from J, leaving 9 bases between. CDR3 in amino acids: CASSLARVSSYEQYF. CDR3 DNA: TGTGCCAGCAGCTTAGCGAGGGTAAGCTCCTACGAGCAGTACTTC. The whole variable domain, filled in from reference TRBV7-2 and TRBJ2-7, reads GAGVSQSPSNKVTEKGKDVELRCDPISGHTALYWYRQSLGQGLEFLIYFQGNSAPDKSGLPSDRFSAERTGGSVSTLTIQRTQQEDSAVYLCASSLARVSSYEQYFGPGTRLTVT.

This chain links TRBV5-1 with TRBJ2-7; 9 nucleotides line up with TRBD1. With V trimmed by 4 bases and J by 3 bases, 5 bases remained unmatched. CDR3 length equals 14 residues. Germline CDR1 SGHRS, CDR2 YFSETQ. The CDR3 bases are TGCGCCAGCAGCACGGGACAGGGACTCTACGAGCAGTACTTC. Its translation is CASSTGQGLYEQYF.

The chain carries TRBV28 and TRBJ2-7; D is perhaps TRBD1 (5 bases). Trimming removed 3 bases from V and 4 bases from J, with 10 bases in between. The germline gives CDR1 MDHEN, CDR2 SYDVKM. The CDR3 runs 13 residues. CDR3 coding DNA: TGTGCCAGCAGTTTCCTGGGGCGTTACGAGCAGTACTTC. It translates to CASSFLGRYEQYF.

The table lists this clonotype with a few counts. The chain's CDR3 is CASSGGQGSEQYF. The CDR3 bases are TGTGCCAGCAGCGGTGGACAGGGTAGCGAGCAGTACTTC. This chain links TRBV9 with TRBJ2-7; 8 bases agree with TRBD1. The J segment lost 6 bases and the V segment lost 3 bases, leaving 5 bases of the junction unmatched. The CDR3 covers 13 residues. Per the germline V gene, CDR1 is SGDLS and CDR2 is YYNGEE.

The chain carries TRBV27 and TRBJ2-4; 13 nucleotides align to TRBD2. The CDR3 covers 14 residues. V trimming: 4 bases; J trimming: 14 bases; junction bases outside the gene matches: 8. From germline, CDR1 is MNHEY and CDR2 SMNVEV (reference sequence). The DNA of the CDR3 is TGTGCCAGCAGTTCTACCGGGACTAGCGGGGCGGAGTACTTC. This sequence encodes CASSSTGTSGAEYF.

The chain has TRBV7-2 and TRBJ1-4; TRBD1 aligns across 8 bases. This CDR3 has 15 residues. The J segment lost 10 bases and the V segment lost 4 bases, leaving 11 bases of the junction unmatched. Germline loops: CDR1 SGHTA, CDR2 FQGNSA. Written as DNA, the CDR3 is TGTGCCAGCAGCTCGGTGGACAGGGCTATGGGAAAACTGTTTTTT. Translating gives CASSSVDRAMGKLFF.

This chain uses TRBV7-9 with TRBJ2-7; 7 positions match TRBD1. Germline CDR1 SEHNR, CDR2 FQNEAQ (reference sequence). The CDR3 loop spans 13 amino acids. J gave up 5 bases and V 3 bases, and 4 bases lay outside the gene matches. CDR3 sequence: CASSFSQGNEQYF. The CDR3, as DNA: TGTGCCAGCAGCTTTTCACAGGGGAACGAGCAGTACTTC.

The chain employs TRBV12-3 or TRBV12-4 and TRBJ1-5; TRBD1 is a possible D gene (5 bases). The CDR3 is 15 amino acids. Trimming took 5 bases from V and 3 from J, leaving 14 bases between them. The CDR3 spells CASSPPWGANQPQHF. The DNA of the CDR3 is TGTGCCAGCAGTCCCCCCTGGGGCGCCAATCAGCCCCAGCATTTT.

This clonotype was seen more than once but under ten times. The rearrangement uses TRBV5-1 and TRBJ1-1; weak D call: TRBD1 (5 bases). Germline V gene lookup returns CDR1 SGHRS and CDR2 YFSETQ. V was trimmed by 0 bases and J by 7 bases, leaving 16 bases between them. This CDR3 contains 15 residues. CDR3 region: CASSLGGPRSGEAFF. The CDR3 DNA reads TGCGCCAGCAGCTTGGGGGGACCCCGGAGTGGTGAAGCTTTCTTT.

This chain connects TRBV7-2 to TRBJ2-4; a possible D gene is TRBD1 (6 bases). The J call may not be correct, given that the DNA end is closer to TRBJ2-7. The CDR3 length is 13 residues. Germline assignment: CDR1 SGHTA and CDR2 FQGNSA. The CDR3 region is CASSVNRVDEQYF. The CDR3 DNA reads TGTGCCAGCAGCGTAAACAGGGTCGACGAGCAGTACTTC.

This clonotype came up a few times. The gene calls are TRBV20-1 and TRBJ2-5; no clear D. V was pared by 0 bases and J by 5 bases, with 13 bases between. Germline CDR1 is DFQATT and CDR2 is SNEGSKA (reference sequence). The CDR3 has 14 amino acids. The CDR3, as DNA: TGCAGTGCTAGAGATTTGACTTCCGTGGAGACCCAGTACTTC. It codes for CSARDLTSVETQYF.

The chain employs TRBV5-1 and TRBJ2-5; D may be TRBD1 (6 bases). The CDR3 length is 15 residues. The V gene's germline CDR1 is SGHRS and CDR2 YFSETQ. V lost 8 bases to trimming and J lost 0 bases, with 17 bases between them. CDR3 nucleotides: TGCGCCAGGACGCCGGGGACACCGGACCAAGAGACCCAGTACTTC. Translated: CARTPGTPDQETQYF.

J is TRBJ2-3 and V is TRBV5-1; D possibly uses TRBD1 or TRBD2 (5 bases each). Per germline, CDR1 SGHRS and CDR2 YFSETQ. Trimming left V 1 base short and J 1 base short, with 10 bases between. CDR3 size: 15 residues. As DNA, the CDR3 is TGCGCCAGCAGCTTGAACGGGGCCGGCACAGATACGCAGTATTTT. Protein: CASSLNGAGTDTQYF.

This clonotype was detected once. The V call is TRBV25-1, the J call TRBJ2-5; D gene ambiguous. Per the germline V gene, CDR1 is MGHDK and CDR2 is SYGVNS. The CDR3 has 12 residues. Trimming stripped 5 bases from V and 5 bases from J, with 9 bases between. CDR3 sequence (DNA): TGTGCCAGCAGTACATCCAGCGAGACCCAGTACTTC. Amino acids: CASSTSSETQYF. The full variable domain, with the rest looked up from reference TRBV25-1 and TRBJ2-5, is EADIYQTPRYLVIGTGKKITLECSQTMGHDKMYWYQQDPGMELHLIHYSYGVNSTEKGDLSSESTVSRIRTEHFPLTLESARPSHTSQYLCASSTSSETQYFGPGTRLLVL.

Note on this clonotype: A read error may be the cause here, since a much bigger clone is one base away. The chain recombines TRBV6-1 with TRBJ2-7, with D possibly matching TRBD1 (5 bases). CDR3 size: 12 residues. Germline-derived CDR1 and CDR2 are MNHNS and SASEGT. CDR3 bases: TGTGCCAACAGTGCTGACAGCCGCGAGCAGTACTTC. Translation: CANSADSREQYF.